These T cell receptor beta chains were read from a single sample in a study of cytomegalovirus exposure and HLA in healthy donors. Sequenced by immunoSEQ multiplex PCR; TCRdb stores in-frame clones only, minus some. This sample's table has approximately 120,000 clones. The material sequenced was PBMCs. The origin of the receptors is a man in his forties in good health and CMV-seronegative. Each CDR3 is given with its conserved first and last residue. D genes are given only for firm matches. For some rows the clone size is stated as once, few or many, or as a class when expanded; others skip it.

CDR3 protein | CDR3 DNA | V gene | D gene | clone size | J gene
CASSPTGTGDSYGYTF | TGTGCCAGCAGTCCCACCGGGACAGGGGACAGCTATGGCTACACCTTC | TRBV27 | TRBD1 | - | TRBJ1-2
CASSRETSGTYEQYF | TGTGCCAGCAGCCGCGAGACTAGCGGGACCTACGAGCAGTACTTC | TRBV7-9 | TRBD2 | - | TRBJ2-7
CASSLGFGLSQETQYF | TGTGCCAGCAGCTTAGGTTTCGGTCTGAGTCAAGAGACCCAGTACTTC | TRBV7-2 | - | - | TRBJ2-5
CASSLRTGNTEAFF | TGCGCCAGCAGCTTACGGACAGGGAACACTGAAGCTTTCTTT | TRBV5-1 | TRBD1 | - | TRBJ1-1
CASSRQGAGNEQFF | TGTGCCAGCAGTAGACAGGGGGCGGGCAATGAGCAGTTCTTC | TRBV27 | TRBD1 | - | TRBJ2-1
CASTASNRGTVGYTF | TGTGCCAGTACTGCCTCAAACAGGGGGACGGTAGGCTACACCTTC | TRBV19 | TRBD1 | - | TRBJ1-2
CASSVGPETWGLAAITYEQYF | TGTGCCAGCAGCGTAGGGCCAGAAACTTGGGGACTAGCGGCTATTACCTACGAGCAGTACTTC | TRBV9 | TRBD2 | - | TRBJ2-7
CASSTGWGSYEQYF | TGTGCCAGCAGCACAGGATGGGGCTCCTACGAGCAGTACTTC | TRBV6-6 | - | - | TRBJ2-7
CASRGTWGVTGELFF | TGTGCCAGCAGGGGGACTTGGGGCGTCACCGGGGAGCTGTTTTTT | TRBV6-1 | - | - | TRBJ2-2
CASSPRIAGGQGDQEQYF | TGTGCCAGCAGCCCCCGTATAGCCGGGGGACAGGGAGATCAGGAGCAGTACTTC | TRBV7-6 | TRBD1 | - | TRBJ2-7
CASSPGTRHEAFF | TGCGCCAGCAGCCCCGGGACACGGCATGAAGCTTTCTTT | TRBV10-2 | - | - | TRBJ1-1
CASTPQGLNYGYTF | TGTGCCAGCACCCCTCAGGGCCTTAACTATGGCTACACCTTC | TRBV2 | - | - | TRBJ1-2
CASSLGGTRGTGELFF | TGTGCCAGCAGCTTAGGGGGGACTAGGGGGACCGGGGAGCTGTTTTTT | TRBV7-2 | TRBD2 | - | TRBJ2-2
CASSFGRPGSHYNEQFF | TGTGCCAGCAGCTTTGGGCGCCCCGGGAGCCACTACAATGAGCAGTTCTTC | TRBV11-2 | - | - | TRBJ2-1
CASSLVAGAGGTGELFF | TGTGCCAGCAGCTTAGTGGCAGGGGCCGGAGGCACCGGGGAGCTGTTTTTT | TRBV7-3 | - | - | TRBJ2-2
CASSSGIGTPGYNEQFF | TGCGCCAGCAGCTCGGGCATTGGGACACCGGGCTACAATGAGCAGTTCTTC | TRBV5-1 | - | - | TRBJ2-1
CASSSLGTDYIPGNTIYF | TGTGCCAGCAGCAGCCTGGGAACAGACTATATACCCGGAAACACCATATATTTT | TRBV7-2 | - | - | TRBJ1-3
CASSSRLAGVKDTQYF | TGTGCCAGTAGTTCCCGACTAGCGGGAGTGAAAGATACGCAGTATTTT | TRBV19 | TRBD2 | - | TRBJ2-3
CASSEALGGYGNTIYF | TGTGCCAGCAGTGAAGCGTTGGGGGGTTATGGAAACACCATATATTTT | TRBV2 | - | - | TRBJ1-3
CASSQGLYGTQYF | TGTGCCAGCAGCCAAGGCCTGTACGGTACGCAGTATTTT | TRBV4-2 | - | - | TRBJ2-3
CAITAPGQGNEQYF | TGTGCCATCACAGCTCCGGGACAGGGCAACGAGCAGTACTTC | TRBV10-3 | TRBD1 | - | TRBJ2-7
CSVEEELASSYNEQFF | TGCAGCGTTGAAGAGGAACTAGCGTCCTCCTACAATGAGCAGTTCTTC | TRBV29-1 | TRBD2 | - | TRBJ2-1
CSVPHNRDSRTQYF | TGCAGCGTTCCACACAACAGGGATTCGCGGACCCAGTACTTC | TRBV29-1 | - | - | TRBJ2-5
CASSEGSVSYNEQFF | TGTGCCAGCAGTGAGGGTAGCGTCTCCTACAATGAGCAGTTCTTC | TRBV2 | - | medium-sized | TRBJ2-1
CASTFHGGSNEQFF | TGTGCCAGCACCTTCCATGGCGGGAGCAATGAGCAGTTCTTC | TRBV5-4 | TRBD2 | - | TRBJ2-1
CASSSQGGRTETQYF | TGTGCCAGCAGCTCACAGGGGGGGCGGACAGAGACCCAGTACTTC | TRBV5-4 | - | - | TRBJ2-5
CAITMDRDDEQFF | TGTGCCATCACTATGGACAGGGACGATGAGCAGTTCTTC | TRBV10-3 | TRBD1 | - | TRBJ2-1
CASSFPSSYEQYF | TGCGCCAGCAGCTTTCCGAGCTCCTACGAGCAGTACTTC | TRBV5-1 | - | - | TRBJ2-7
CASRLLAGQETQYF | TGTGCCAGCAGGCTACTAGCGGGCCAAGAGACCCAGTACTTC | TRBV2 | TRBD2 | - | TRBJ2-5